This T cell receptor beta chain was recorded in a study of control samples from healthy donors and cancer patients. This clone was counted once. The V and J ends lost 7 bases and 4 bases respectively, with 10 bases between them. The CDR3 is 12 amino acids. Germline CDR1 MNHEY, CDR2 SVGAGI. Data came from immunoSEQ multiplex PCR; TCRdb stores just in-frame clones and leaves some out. This table holds roughly 120,000 clones, 89% found once. This rearrangement joins TRBV6-5 to TRBJ2-5; D unresolved. This clonotype was obtained from a man aged 50 to 60 in good health. The sequenced sample consisted of blood. The CDR3: CASNLPPETQYF. The CDR3 nucleotides are TGTGCCAGCAACCTCCCCCCAGAGACCCAGTACTTC.